Presented here are 31 T cell receptor beta chains from one specimen sequenced in a study of T cell repertoires in cytomegalovirus infection (dated by TCRdb to the late 2010s). Sequenced on an Illumina HiSeq 1500. TCRdb took the public reads, trimmed them with fastp at Q25, ran MiXCR for clone calling and kept in-frame beta chains. A single entry per CDR3 protein holds the most common genes and DNA from its merged rows. Present in this sample are about 740,000 distinct CDR3 sequences, 35% of which were seen just once. The ten largest clones add up to about 2.8% of the sample. The material sequenced was PBMCs. The source of these receptors is a human donor in good health (CMV status not recorded). Some clones in this sample may be carry-over from other donors' samples.

This clonotype has only a few counts. The V call is TRBV5-1, the J call TRBJ2-7; 7 bases align to TRBD1. The junction had 9 bases not matched to a gene; V was cut back by 4 bases and J by 2 bases. The germline gives CDR1 SGHRS, CDR2 YFSETQ. The CDR3 has 15 residues. CDR3: CASSPPGQRTYEQYF. The CDR3 DNA reads TGCGCCAGCAGCCCGCCGGGACAGAGGACCTACGAGCAGTACTTC.

This clonotype was seen more than once but under ten times. V is TRBV7-6 and J is TRBJ1-2; no reliable D call. The V end was cut by 6 bases, the J end by 5 bases, with 13 bases between. Per germline, CDR1 SGHVS and CDR2 FNYEAQ. The CDR3 loop spans 13 amino acids. The CDR3 DNA reads as TGTGCCAGCAGGCCGGGAGGATCATATGGCTACACCTTC. This codes for CASRPGGSYGYTF. Supplemented by reference TRBV7-6 and TRBJ1-2, the full variable domain reads GAGVSQSPRYKVTKRGQDVALRCDPISGHVSLYWYRQALGQGPEFLTYFNYEAQQDKSGLPNDRFSAERPEGSISTLTIQRTEQRDSAMYRCASRPGGSYGYTFGSGTRLTVV.

The rearrangement links TRBV12-3 or TRBV12-4 to TRBJ2-3, with 8 bases fitting TRBD1. The CDR3 spans 14 residues. J was trimmed by 4 bases and V by 6 bases; bases with no gene match: 6. The CDR3 here is CASRSSGGPDTQYF. The DNA of the CDR3 is TGTGCCAGCAGAAGCTCAGGGGGCCCAGATACGCAGTATTTT.

This chain connects TRBV10-3 to TRBJ2-7; TRBD1 aligns across 10 bases. This CDR3 comprises 15 residues. Germline CDR1 reads ENHRY; CDR2 reads SYGVKD. V shed 4 bases, J shed 7 bases, and the junction held 10 bases outside the gene matches. CDR3 region: CAISARGQGSDEQYF. CDR3 nucleotide sequence: TGTGCCATCAGTGCCCGGGGACAGGGGAGTGATGAGCAGTACTTC.

This clonotype has just a few counts. The chain is built from TRBV20-1 and TRBJ1-6, with a weak D call TRBD1 (5 bases). The CDR3 has 14 residues. Deletions cut 5 bases from V and 8 bases from J, with 16 bases between. The germline V gene has CDR1 DFQATT and CDR2 SNEGSKA (reference sequence). The CDR3, as DNA: TGCAGTGCTGACGACGCACGGGGACATTCACCCCTCCACTTT. It is translated as CSADDARGHSPLHF.

The chain uses TRBV12-3 or TRBV12-4 and TRBJ1-4; no firm D call. The CDR3 spans 15 residues. Trimming pared 3 bases from V and 7 bases from J, leaving 15 bases between. The chain's CDR3 is CASSLFVGWSEKLFF. CDR3 bases: TGTGCCAGCAGTTTGTTCGTAGGGTGGAGTGAAAAACTGTTTTTT.

This chain uses TRBV19 with TRBJ1-2; D is undetermined. Trimming cost V 3 bases and J 7 bases, with 18 bases left between them. The CDR3 spans 15 residues. Germline values: CDR1 LNHDA, CDR2 SQIVND (reference sequence). CDR3 in DNA: TGTGCCAGTAGTATTCGTTTTTGGGCGGAGAGTGGCTACACCTTC. It codes for CASSIRFWAESGYTF.

This clonotype was recorded a few times. The chain links TRBV15 to TRBJ2-5; D gene ambiguous. There are 14 residues in the CDR3. V lost 1 base to trimming and J lost 3 bases, with 9 bases between them. Germline assignment: CDR1 LNHNV and CDR2 YYDKDF (reference sequence). For the CDR3, the DNA is TGTGCCACCAGCAGAGTCAGCCGAAAAGAGACCCAGTACTTC. Protein: CATSRVSRKETQYF. The whole variable domain, remainder taken from reference TRBV15 and TRBJ2-5, is DAMVIQNPRYQVTQFGKPVTLSCSQTLNHNVMYWYQQKSSQAPKLLFHYYDKDFNNEADTPDNFQSRRPNTSFCFLDIRSPGLGDTAMYLCATSRVSRKETQYFGPGTRLLVL.

This chain connects TRBV2 to TRBJ2-3; 11 bases align to TRBD2. With 5 bases clipped from V and 1 base from J, the junction kept 8 bases outside the gene matches. Germline values: CDR1 SNHLY, CDR2 FYNNEI. This CDR3 contains 17 residues. The CDR3 reads CASSRTSGCLGTDTQYF. The CDR3 nucleotides read TGTGCCAGCAGTCGGACTAGCGGGTGCCTAGGCACAGATACGCAGTATTTT.

This clonotype was observed at least ten times. The rearrangement joins TRBV7-8 to TRBJ2-3; 8 positions match TRBD2. V shed 2 bases and J 6 bases; nucleotides not matched to a gene: 13. The V gene's germline CDR1 is SGHVS and CDR2 FQNEAQ. This CDR3 spans 17 amino acids. The CDR3 protein is CASSLNPGLAGADTQYF. In DNA, the CDR3 is TGTGCCAGCAGCTTAAACCCCGGACTAGCCGGCGCCGATACGCAGTATTTT.

This clonotype was seen a handful of times. The gene calls are TRBV7-3 and TRBJ2-1, with 8 bases aligning to TRBD2. Trimming cost V 2 bases and J 12 bases; bases outside gene matches: 9. Germline loops: CDR1 SGHTA, CDR2 FQGTGA. CDR3 length equals 14 residues. This CDR3 reads CASSLGLAGAGQFF. Here the CDR3 DNA reads TGTGCCAGCAGCTTAGGACTAGCTGGGGCAGGGCAGTTCTTC.

V gene TRBV9 combines with J gene TRBJ1-1; D is possibly TRBD1 (5 bases). Trimming removed 0 bases from V and 1 base from J, with 7 bases in between. Germline V gene data show CDR1 as SGDLS and CDR2 as YYNGEE. CDR3 length: 14 residues. CDR3 sequence: CASSVEGKNTEAFF. The DNA of the CDR3 is TGTGCCAGCAGCGTAGAGGGGAAGAACACTGAAGCTTTCTTT.

This clonotype was detected once. This may be a read error: a much more frequent sequence differs by one nucleotide. The chain is built from TRBV7-6 and TRBJ2-1; 7 bases line up with TRBD2. CDR3 length equals 19 residues. In germline, CDR1 is SGHVS, CDR2 FNYEAQ. CDR3 in amino acids: CASSSTIRTPGGSYTEQFF. CDR3 in DNA: TGTGCCAGCAGCTCAACCATCCGAACCCCCGGGGGGAGTTACACTGAGCAGTTCTTC. Looking up the rest from reference TRBV7-6 and TRBJ2-1 gives the full variable domain: GAGVSQSPRYKVTKRGQDVALRCDPISGHVSLYWYRQALGQGPEFLTYFNYEAQQDKSGLPNDRFSAERPEGSISTLTIQRTEQRDSAMYRCASSSTIRTPGGSYTEQFFGPGTRLTVL.

The J gene is TRBJ1-1, the V gene TRBV7-8, with unresolved D. Trimming left V 5 bases short and J 4 bases short, with 14 bases between. The CDR3 runs to 14 residues. Germline CDR1 and CDR2: SGHVS and FQNEAQ. DNA for the CDR3: TGTGCCAGCAGCCGGAGGGTTGGAGGCACTGAAGCTTTCTTT. This encodes CASSRRVGGTEAFF.

Details on this clonotype: Its ends do not fully match the called genes, so a read error is possible. The gene calls are TRBV4-1 and TRBJ2-7; D is undetermined. This CDR3 spans 11 amino acids. CDR1 is MGHRA and CDR2 is YSYEKL in the germline V gene. The CDR3 DNA reads TGCGACAGCAGCCAAGAAACCGAGCATTACTTC. The encoded protein is CDSSQETEHYF.

The chain is built from TRBV20-1 and TRBJ2-2; D unresolved. The CDR3 spans 14 residues. V was clipped by 0 bases and J by 4 bases, with 9 bases between them. Germline V gene lookup returns CDR1 DFQATT and CDR2 SNEGSKA (reference sequence). The CDR3 nucleotides are TGCAGTGCTAGAGATTATATTGGCACCGGGGAGCTGTTTTTT. It is translated as CSARDYIGTGELFF.

The chain employs TRBV27 and TRBJ2-7; 10 positions agree with TRBD1. CDR1 and CDR2 from the germline V gene are MNHEY and SMNVEV (reference sequence). J lost 2 bases, V lost 5 bases, and 6 bases had no gene match. This CDR3 is built from 15 residues. In DNA form, the CDR3 reads TGTGCCAGCAGTACCCGGGACAGGGGTACCTACGAGCAGTACTTC. Encoded protein: CASSTRDRGTYEQYF.

This chain joins TRBV4-1 and TRBJ1-1; unclear D gene. Germline assignment: CDR1 MGHRA and CDR2 YSYEKL. This CDR3 has 17 amino acids. V lost 1 base to trimming and J lost 4 bases, with 19 bases between them. CDR3 region: CASSQGSQRGEGTEAFF. The CDR3 DNA is TGCGCCAGCAGCCAAGGTTCCCAGCGGGGTGAGGGCACTGAAGCTTTCTTT.

This clonotype was observed a few times. The DNA for the CDR3 is TGTGCCAGCAGCTTAGGGGGGTCATTTGCAACTAATGAAAAACTGTTTTTT. Its protein product is CASSLGGSFATNEKLFF. This chain joins TRBV7-6 and TRBJ1-4, with D maybe TRBD1 (5 bases). With 1 base removed from V and 0 bases from J, the gap between germline ends came to 12 bases. The CDR3 consists of 17 residues. The germline V gene has CDR1 SGHVS and CDR2 FNYEAQ.

This clonotype was seen a handful of times. This chain connects TRBV29-1 to TRBJ1-1; perhaps TRBD1 as D (6 bases). Germline V gene data show CDR1 as SQVTM and CDR2 as ANQGSEA. The CDR3 covers 13 residues. V was shortened by 7 bases and J by 1 base, with 13 bases between the two germline ends. The chain's CDR3 is CSGGQGSNTEAFF. The CDR3, as DNA: TGCAGCGGCGGGCAGGGGTCGAACACTGAAGCTTTCTTT. Full variable domain (missing parts from reference TRBV29-1 and TRBJ1-1): SAVISQKPSRDICQRGTSLTIQCQVDSQVTMMFWYRQQPGQSLTLIATANQGSEATYESGFVIDKFPISRPNLTFSTLTVSNMSPEDSSIYLCSGGQGSNTEAFFGQGTRLTVV.

The gene calls are TRBV6-1 and TRBJ2-4; 8 positions agree with TRBD2. CDR3 length: 19 amino acids. Unmatched junction bases numbered 11, after V lost 0 bases and J lost 1 base. Per germline, CDR1 MNHNS and CDR2 SASEGT. In DNA, the CDR3 is TGTGCCAGCAGTGAAGCGTCCGGGAGGGCCGATAGGGCCAAAAACATTCAGTACTTC. As protein: CASSEASGRADRAKNIQYF.

The chain recombines TRBV28 with TRBJ1-5, with a tentative D call TRBD1 (6 bases). V was trimmed by 5 bases and J by 2 bases, leaving 13 bases between them. From germline, CDR1 is MDHEN and CDR2 SYDVKM. This CDR3 spans 15 amino acids. The CDR3 here is CASSPGTRGNQPQHF. The CDR3 DNA reads TGTGCCAGCAGTCCCGGGACACGAGGCAATCAGCCCCAGCATTTT.

On this clonotype: Here the CDR3 omits its conserved ending phenylalanine or tryptophan, so a read error is the likely source. The J gene is TRBJ1-2, the V gene TRBV6-6; no clear D. This CDR3 comprises 13 residues. The germline gives CDR1 MNHNY, CDR2 SVGAGI (reference sequence). The CDR3 spells CASSRAGNYCYTY. The CDR3 DNA sequence: TGTGCCAGCAGTCGAGCAGGAAACTATTGCTACACCTAC.

In its sample, this clonotype was seen a few times. The CDR3 coding sequence is TGTGCCAGCAAAGAGATCGGGAATGAGCAGTTCTTC. Translating it yields CASKEIGNEQFF. The chain recombines TRBV2 with TRBJ2-1; D unresolved. Trimming stripped 7 bases from V and 7 bases from J, with 11 bases between. CDR1 and CDR2 (germline): SNHLY, FYNNEI. The CDR3 has 12 residues.

This clonotype was seen more than once but under ten times. The V call is TRBV29-1, the J call TRBJ1-2; 9 positions agree with TRBD1. With 3 bases clipped from V and 7 bases from J, the junction kept 6 bases outside the gene matches. CDR3 length: 13 amino acids. Germline V gene sequence: CDR1 SQVTM, CDR2 ANQGSEA. The CDR3 is CSVDRTGVVGYTF. CDR3 coding DNA: TGCAGCGTTGATAGGACAGGGGTCGTTGGCTACACCTTC.

The chain joins TRBV12-3 or TRBV12-4 to TRBJ1-2; D unclear. Trimming took off 6 bases at V and 4 bases at J, with 12 bases between the two ends. The CDR3 is 13 residues long. This CDR3 reads CASRAEKSYGYTF. The CDR3 nucleotides are TGTGCCAGCAGGGCCGAGAAGAGCTATGGCTACACCTTC.

This clonotype has just a few counts. The chain uses TRBV7-9 and TRBJ2-5; the D gene is possibly TRBD1 (6 bases). The CDR3 contains 16 residues. CDR1 is SEHNR, CDR2 FQNEAQ, per germline (reference sequence). V lost 3 bases to trimming and J lost 0 bases, with 14 bases between them. CDR3 in amino acids: CASSFEDSLYQETQYF. The DNA for the CDR3 is TGTGCCAGCAGCTTCGAGGACAGTCTGTACCAAGAGACCCAGTACTTC.

About this clonotype itself: In this CDR3 the conserved last residue, phenylalanine or tryptophan, is missing, so a read error is likely. J is TRBJ1-1 and V is TRBV11-1; perhaps TRBD1 as D (6 bases). The CDR3 has 13 residues. CDR1 is SGHAT and CDR2 is FQDESV in the germline V gene (reference sequence). V lost 5 bases, J lost 8 bases, and 15 bases lay in between. The CDR3 region has the DNA TGTGCCAGCAGCCTGGAGGTGGGGGCGGAAGCTTTCTGT. Residues: CASSLEVGAEAFC.

This clonotype occurred a few times. J is TRBJ1-2 and V is TRBV7-8; D remains ambiguous. Trimming pared 1 base from V and 2 bases from J, leaving 8 bases between. The CDR3 loop spans 14 amino acids. The germline V gene has CDR1 SGHVS and CDR2 FQNEAQ. CDR3 coding DNA: TGTGCCAGCAGCTTAGGGGAGAGGAACTATGGCTACACCTTC. It codes for CASSLGERNYGYTF.

This chain joins TRBV18 and TRBJ1-4, with unresolved D. Trimming took off 3 bases at V and 7 bases at J, with 15 bases between the two ends. Germline CDR1 and CDR2: KGHSH and LQKENI. The CDR3 is 15 residues long. This CDR3 is CASSPRRVDGEKLFF. DNA of the CDR3: TGTGCCAGCTCACCCCGGCGGGTAGACGGTGAAAAACTGTTTTTT.

This clonotype came up a few times. The rearrangement links TRBV28 to TRBJ2-7; maybe TRBD2 (7 bases). This CDR3 region has 14 residues. Germline V gene data show CDR1 as MDHEN and CDR2 as SYDVKM. V was clipped by 7 bases and J by 3 bases, with 16 bases between them. The CDR3 reads CASNIRGDIYEQYF. DNA for the CDR3: TGTGCCAGCAATATACGGGGGGACATCTACGAGCAGTACTTC. The full variable domain, rest sourced from reference TRBV28 and TRBJ2-7, is DVKVTQSSRYLVKRTGEKVFLECVQDMDHENMFWYRQDPGLGLRLIYFSYDVKMKEKGDIPEGYSVSREKKERFSLILESASTNQTSMYLCASNIRGDIYEQYFGPGTRLTVT.